Listed below are T cell receptor beta chains from one sample, sequenced in a study of cytomegalovirus exposure and HLA in healthy donors. Data came from immunoSEQ multiplex PCR; TCRdb stores just in-frame clones and leaves some out. Recorded for this sample: 100,000 to 150,000 clones. The sample taken for sequencing was PBMCs. The receptor set was obtained from a man aged 30 to 45 in good health and CMV-seronegative. Each CDR3 is given with its conserved first and last residue. A D gene is named only where the DNA matches it firmly.

J gene: TRBJ1-2
D gene: .
V gene: TRBV7-2
CDR3 DNA: TGTGCCAGCAGCTTTGGCCTGGGGGGTCCCTATGGCTACACCTTC
CDR3 protein: CASSFGLGGPYGYTF

J gene: TRBJ2-7
D gene: .
V gene: TRBV11-2
CDR3 DNA: TGTGCCAGCAGCTTAGAAGACTACGAGCAGTACTTC
CDR3 protein: CASSLEDYEQYF

J gene: TRBJ1-1
D gene: .
V gene: TRBV6-1
CDR3 DNA: TGTGCCAGCAGTGCCAGAATGGCGGTGAACACTGAAGCTTTCTTT
CDR3 protein: CASSARMAVNTEAFF

J gene: TRBJ1-1
D gene: .
V gene: TRBV7-3
CDR3 DNA: TGTGCCAGCAGCCCGAGACAGAACACTGAAGCTTTCTTT
CDR3 protein: CASSPRQNTEAFF

J gene: TRBJ1-4
D gene: TRBD1
V gene: TRBV25-1
CDR3 DNA: TGTGCCAGCAGTGATTACAAGGACAGGGTTAATGAAAAACTGTTTTTT
CDR3 protein: CASSDYKDRVNEKLFF

J gene: TRBJ2-2
D gene: .
V gene: TRBV5-1
CDR3 DNA: TGCGCCAGCAGCTTGCAGGGCCAGACCGGGGAGCTGTTTTTT
CDR3 protein: CASSLQGQTGELFF

J gene: TRBJ2-1
D gene: TRBD1
V gene: TRBV5-1
CDR3 DNA: TGCGCCAGCAGCGGGGACAGGGCTTTCCGCAATGAGCAGTTCTTC
CDR3 protein: CASSGDRAFRNEQFF

J gene: TRBJ2-1
D gene: .
V gene: TRBV29-1
CDR3 DNA: TGCAGCGCCAAACGGTTCGACGACTATAACAATGAGCAGTTCTTC
CDR3 protein: CSAKRFDDYNNEQFF

J gene: TRBJ1-3
D gene: .
V gene: TRBV28
CDR3 DNA: TGTGCCAGCAGTTTGGAGGTGATCTCTGGAAACACCATATATTTT
CDR3 protein: CASSLEVISGNTIYF

J gene: TRBJ1-5
D gene: .
V gene: TRBV21-1
CDR3 DNA: TGTGCCAGCAGCAAGGCGAGGACTGCGGATGGTTATCAGCCCCAGCATTTT
CDR3 protein: CASSKARTADGYQPQHF

J gene: TRBJ1-6
D gene: .
V gene: TRBV25-1
CDR3 DNA: TGTGCCAGCAGTGAATATTGGGGCGACAATTCACCCCTCCACTTT
CDR3 protein: CASSEYWGDNSPLHF

J gene: TRBJ2-5
D gene: .
V gene: TRBV19
CDR3 DNA: TGTGCCAGTAGTATGGGCTCGGGAAAAGAGACCCAGTACTTC
CDR3 protein: CASSMGSGKETQYF

J gene: TRBJ2-3
D gene: TRBD2
V gene: TRBV19
CDR3 DNA: TGTGCCAGTAGTCGACTAGCGGCGGGTTTGGATACGCAGTATTTT
CDR3 protein: CASSRLAAGLDTQYF

J gene: TRBJ1-1
D gene: TRBD1
V gene: TRBV5-1
CDR3 DNA: TGCGCCAGCAGCTTGGAGTGGACAGGGGACACTGAAGCTTTCTTT
CDR3 protein: CASSLEWTGDTEAFF

J gene: TRBJ1-1
D gene: .
V gene: TRBV18
CDR3 DNA: TGTGCCAGCTCACCCGGGGAGGGTGAAGCTTTCTTT
CDR3 protein: CASSPGEGEAFF

J gene: TRBJ2-7
D gene: TRBD1
V gene: TRBV2
CDR3 DNA: TGTGCCAGCAGTGAGACAGGGGCGACCTACGAGCAGTACTTC
CDR3 protein: CASSETGATYEQYF

J gene: TRBJ2-7
D gene: TRBD2
V gene: TRBV28
CDR3 DNA: TGTGCCAGCAGTCCGGTTAGCGGGGACTCCTACGAGCAGTACTTC
CDR3 protein: CASSPVSGDSYEQYF

J gene: TRBJ2-5
D gene: TRBD2
V gene: TRBV2
CDR3 DNA: TGTGCCAGCGGGGGGGGGACTAGCGGCTCCAAAGAGACCCAGTACTTC
CDR3 protein: CASGGGTSGSKETQYF

J gene: TRBJ1-1
D gene: .
V gene: TRBV28
CDR3 DNA: TGTGCCAGCAGTTTATTTTACGCTTACGGGAACACTGAAGCTTTCTTT
CDR3 protein: CASSLFYAYGNTEAFF

J gene: TRBJ1-2
D gene: TRBD1
V gene: TRBV12-5
CDR3 DNA: TGTGCTAGTGGTTTGTATGGGACAGGGGGCGACGCGGAGGTCTATGGCTACACCTTC
CDR3 protein: CASGLYGTGGDAEVYGYTF

J gene: TRBJ1-5
D gene: .
V gene: TRBV2
CDR3 DNA: TGTGCCAGCAGTGAAGCGAGGGAGCAGCCCCAGCATTTT
CDR3 protein: CASSEAREQPQHF

J gene: TRBJ1-2
D gene: TRBD1
V gene: TRBV10-3
CDR3 DNA: TGTGCCTACCAGGACAGGGGATCAAAAGGCTACACCTTC
CDR3 protein: CAYQDRGSKGYTF

J gene: TRBJ1-2
D gene: TRBD1
V gene: TRBV7-9
CDR3 DNA: TGTGCCAGCAGCTCGTCGACAGGGATCTATGGCTACACCTTC
CDR3 protein: CASSSSTGIYGYTF

J gene: TRBJ1-2
D gene: .
V gene: TRBV15
CDR3 DNA: TGTGCCACCAGCAGAGAGGGGGCTGTTGATGGCTACACCTTC
CDR3 protein: CATSREGAVDGYTF

J gene: TRBJ2-7
D gene: .
V gene: TRBV7-6
CDR3 DNA: TGTGCCAGCAGCTTAGGCAGGGCCGCCTACGAGCAGTACTTC
CDR3 protein: CASSLGRAAYEQYF

J gene: TRBJ2-2
D gene: .
V gene: TRBV7-9
CDR3 DNA: TGTGCCAGCAGCCTAGGGACCGGGGGAGCCGGGGAGCTGTTTTTT
CDR3 protein: CASSLGTGGAGELFF

J gene: TRBJ1-1
D gene: .
V gene: TRBV18
CDR3 DNA: TGTGCCAGCTCATCCCGGGTCCCGAGACCTGAAGCTTTCTTT
CDR3 protein: CASSSRVPRPEAFF

J gene: TRBJ2-1
D gene: TRBD2
V gene: TRBV25-1
CDR3 DNA: TGTGCCAGCAGTGAATATGTCGGACTAGCGATTGAGCAGTTCTTC
CDR3 protein: CASSEYVGLAIEQFF

J gene: TRBJ2-5
D gene: .
V gene: TRBV5-4
CDR3 DNA: TGTGCCAGCAGCTTCGAGGGCTGGGAGACCCAGTACTTC
CDR3 protein: CASSFEGWETQYF

J gene: TRBJ1-5
D gene: .
V gene: TRBV28
CDR3 DNA: TGTGCCTGCAGGGGAGGCAATCAGCCCCAGCATTTT
CDR3 protein: CACRGGNQPQHF

J gene: TRBJ2-1
D gene: .
V gene: TRBV7-9
CDR3 DNA: TGTGCCAGCAGCTTTAAACGGGAGAATGAGCAGTTCTTC
CDR3 protein: CASSFKRENEQFF

J gene: TRBJ2-3
D gene: TRBD2
V gene: TRBV5-1
CDR3 DNA: TGCGCCAGCAGCACTAGCGGGGCCACAGATACGCAGTATTTT
CDR3 protein: CASSTSGATDTQYF

J gene: TRBJ2-3
D gene: TRBD2
V gene: TRBV6-1
CDR3 DNA: TGTGCCAGCAGTGAAGTTACTAGCGGGAGCAAGGATACGCAGTATTTT
CDR3 protein: CASSEVTSGSKDTQYF

J gene: TRBJ2-1
D gene: .
V gene: TRBV7-3
CDR3 DNA: TGTGCCAGCAGCCTAGGAACTGGCCAGGGTGAGCAGTTCTTC
CDR3 protein: CASSLGTGQGEQFF

J gene: TRBJ2-7
D gene: TRBD2
V gene: TRBV27
CDR3 DNA: TGTGCCAGCAGTTTATGGGCTAGCGGGAAGGGCGAGCAGTACTTC
CDR3 protein: CASSLWASGKGEQYF

J gene: TRBJ2-7
D gene: TRBD1
V gene: TRBV28
CDR3 DNA: TGTGCCAGCAGTTTAGACAGGGGCCCTTCCTACGAGCAGTACTTC
CDR3 protein: CASSLDRGPSYEQYF

J gene: TRBJ2-3
D gene: TRBD2
V gene: TRBV2
CDR3 DNA: TGTGCCAGCAGTGGGGGACTAGCGGGAGAGATAGATACGCAGTATTTT
CDR3 protein: CASSGGLAGEIDTQYF

J gene: TRBJ2-1
D gene: TRBD1
V gene: TRBV28
CDR3 DNA: TGTGCCAGCAGTTTCCTCGGGGACAGGGACTCCAATGAGCAGTTCTTC
CDR3 protein: CASSFLGDRDSNEQFF

J gene: TRBJ2-5
D gene: .
V gene: TRBV29-1
CDR3 DNA: TGCAGCGCCCGGGACTCTCTAAGTGGGGCCCAGTACTTC
CDR3 protein: CSARDSLSGAQYF

J gene: TRBJ2-5
D gene: .
V gene: TRBV7-9
CDR3 DNA: TGTGCCAGCAGCCCTCTAGGGGGCCAAGAGACCCAGTACTTC
CDR3 protein: CASSPLGGQETQYF

J gene: TRBJ2-1
D gene: TRBD2
V gene: TRBV4-1
CDR3 DNA: TGCGCCAGCAGCCTGCGGACTAGCGGGAACTCCTACAATGAGCAGTTCTTC
CDR3 protein: CASSLRTSGNSYNEQFF

J gene: TRBJ2-1
D gene: TRBD2
V gene: TRBV25-1
CDR3 DNA: TGTGCCAGCAGTGAATGGTTAGCGGGCTCATACAATGAGCAGTTCTTC
CDR3 protein: CASSEWLAGSYNEQFF

J gene: TRBJ1-1
D gene: TRBD1
V gene: TRBV2
CDR3 DNA: TGTGCCAGCAGCCGGGACAGGGGGCTTGATGAAGCTTTCTTT
CDR3 protein: CASSRDRGLDEAFF

J gene: TRBJ2-5
D gene: .
V gene: TRBV28
CDR3 DNA: TGTGCCAGCAGTTTATTCGGAACGGGGGAGACCCAGTACTTC
CDR3 protein: CASSLFGTGETQYF

J gene: TRBJ1-6
D gene: TRBD1
V gene: TRBV2
CDR3 DNA: TGTGCCAGCTCAGAGGGACAGGAGAATTCACCCCTCCACTTT
CDR3 protein: CASSEGQENSPLHF

J gene: TRBJ2-5
D gene: TRBD1
V gene: TRBV2
CDR3 DNA: TGTGCCAGCAGTTCGGGACAGTTGGAGACCCAGTACTTC
CDR3 protein: CASSSGQLETQYF

J gene: TRBJ2-5
D gene: TRBD2
V gene: TRBV28
CDR3 DNA: TGTGCCAGCAGCAGCAGACTAGCGGGAACAGAGACCCAGTACTTC
CDR3 protein: CASSSRLAGTETQYF

J gene: TRBJ1-5
D gene: TRBD1
V gene: TRBV4-1
CDR3 DNA: TGCGCCAGCAGCCCGGGACAGTACGTCGGAGAGCCCCAGCATTTT
CDR3 protein: CASSPGQYVGEPQHF

J gene: TRBJ1-2
D gene: .
V gene: TRBV4-3
CDR3 DNA: TGCGCCAGCAGCCAAGTCGGACAGATCTATGGCTACACCTTC
CDR3 protein: CASSQVGQIYGYTF

J gene: TRBJ1-2
D gene: .
V gene: TRBV29-1
CDR3 DNA: TGCAGCGTTGAAGAATCGGGAAACTATGGCTACACCTTC
CDR3 protein: CSVEESGNYGYTF